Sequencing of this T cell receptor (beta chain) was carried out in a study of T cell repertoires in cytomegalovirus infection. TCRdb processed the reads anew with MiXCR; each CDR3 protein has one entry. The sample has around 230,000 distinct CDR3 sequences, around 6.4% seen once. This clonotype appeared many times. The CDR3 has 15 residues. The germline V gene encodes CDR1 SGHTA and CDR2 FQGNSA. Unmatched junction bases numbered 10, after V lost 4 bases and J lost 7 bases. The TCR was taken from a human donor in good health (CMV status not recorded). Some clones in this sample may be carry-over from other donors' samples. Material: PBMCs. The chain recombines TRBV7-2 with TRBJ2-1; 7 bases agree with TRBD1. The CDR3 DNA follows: TGTGCCAGCAGCTCATCCGACAGGGATCTGAATGAGCAGTTCTTC. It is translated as CASSSSDRDLNEQFF.